The 7 T cell receptor beta chains listed next were all sequenced from one sample in a study of T cells in Graves' hyperthyroidism and ophthalmopathy (dated by TCRdb to the late 2010s). Libraries were made using multiplex PCR. Sequencer: Illumina HiSeq 2000. The TCR beta CDR3 regions were amplified from the RNA transcripts. For the first round of RT-PCR on the TCR CDR3, the HTBI primer set was used together with the Qiagen OneStep RT-PCR kit. TCRdb reanalyzed the raw reads on its own, using fastp at Q25 for trimming and MiXCR for clone calling, and kept in-frame beta chains. Every CDR3 protein is listed once, alongside the most common genes and DNA of its rows. The sample table holds about 330,000 distinct CDR3 sequences, of which approximately 15% were seen once. The ten largest make up 34% of the sample. The sequenced sample was blood. The origin of the receptors is a middle-aged woman with Graves' ophthalmopathy.

This clonotype turned up a few times. The chain carries TRBV11-1 and TRBJ2-1; D gene unclear. The CDR3 loop spans 14 amino acids. CDR1 is SGHAT and CDR2 is FQDESV in the germline V gene (reference sequence). The ends were cut back, 1 base at V and 6 bases at J, with 10 bases in the middle. CDR3 residues: CASSLGFRSNEQFF. For the CDR3, the DNA is TGTGCCAGCAGCTTAGGGTTTAGGTCCAATGAGCAGTTCTTC.

This clonotype was recorded many times. The V gene is TRBV7-2, the J gene TRBJ1-2, with no clear D. V was clipped by 5 bases and J by 0 bases, with 13 bases between them. This CDR3 has 15 amino acids. In germline, CDR1 is SGHTA, CDR2 FQGNSA. The CDR3 spells CASSPSLGANYGYTF. The DNA of the CDR3 is TGTGCCAGCAGCCCTAGCTTAGGCGCTAACTATGGCTACACCTTC.

This clonotype has ten or more counts. CDR3 residues: CASSEVGRSYTGELFF. The CDR3 DNA is TGTGCCAGCAGTGAAGTTGGAAGGAGCTACACCGGGGAGCTGTTTTTT. This chain uses TRBV2 with TRBJ2-2; D remains ambiguous. Germline V lookup: CDR1 SNHLY, CDR2 FYNNEI. Trimming stripped 1 base from V and 3 bases from J, with 12 bases between. This CDR3 spans 16 amino acids.

This clonotype was detected only a few times. The rearrangement links TRBV20-1 to TRBJ2-5; possibly TRBD2 for D (6 bases). The germline V gene has CDR1 DFQATT and CDR2 SNEGSKA (reference sequence). This CDR3 contains 19 residues. The ends were cut back, 0 bases at V and 0 bases at J, with 23 bases in the middle. This chain's CDR3 is CSARDHSGAGRIHQETQYF. CDR3 nucleotides: TGCAGTGCTAGAGATCATTCCGGGGCAGGGAGGATTCACCAAGAGACCCAGTACTTC.

The chain is built from TRBV20-1 and TRBJ1-3, with unresolved D. The CDR3 runs 17 residues. Trimming took 1 base from V and 1 from J, leaving 17 bases between them. Germline CDR1 reads DFQATT; CDR2 reads SNEGSKA (reference sequence). CDR3 in amino acids: CSARGFGGQASGNTIYF. CDR3 nucleotides: TGCAGTGCTAGAGGCTTCGGCGGGCAGGCTTCTGGAAACACCATATATTTT.

Only a few counts were recorded for this clonotype. V and J are TRBV7-7 and TRBJ2-2; a weak D match, TRBD2 (6 bases). The CDR3 is 14 residues long. Germline V gives CDR1 SSHAT, CDR2 FNYEAQ (reference sequence). The CDR3 DNA follows: TGTGCTGGCGGCGGGACGATTAACACCGGGGAGCTGTTTTTT. It yields the protein CAGGGTINTGELFF.

This clonotype was seen at least ten times. This chain uses TRBV7-2 with TRBJ1-5; D gene unclear. Germline V gene sequence: CDR1 SGHTA, CDR2 FQGNSA. V was cut by 5 bases and J by 5 bases, with 10 bases left in between. The CDR3 is 13 residues long. This CDR3 reads CASSLVRDQPQHF. The CDR3 nucleotides read TGTGCCAGCAGCCTCGTACGGGATCAGCCCCAGCATTTT.